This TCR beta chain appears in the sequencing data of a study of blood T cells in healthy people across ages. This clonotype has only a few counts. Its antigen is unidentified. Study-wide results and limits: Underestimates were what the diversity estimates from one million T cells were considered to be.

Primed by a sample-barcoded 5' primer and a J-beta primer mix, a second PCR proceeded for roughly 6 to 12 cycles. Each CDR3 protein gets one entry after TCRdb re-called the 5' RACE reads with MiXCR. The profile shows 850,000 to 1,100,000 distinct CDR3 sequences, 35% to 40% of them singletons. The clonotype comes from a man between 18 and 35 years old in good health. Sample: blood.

Here the CDR3 DNA reads TGTGCCAGCAGCCCTCTTGGCGGGGCTACGCAGTATTTT. As protein: CASSPLGGATQYF. The rearrangement uses TRBV11-1 and TRBJ2-3; TRBD2 might be the D (6 bases). The CDR3 runs 13 residues. CDR1 and CDR2 from the germline V gene are SGHAT and FQDESV (reference sequence). Trimming stripped 5 bases from V and 8 bases from J, with 14 bases between.